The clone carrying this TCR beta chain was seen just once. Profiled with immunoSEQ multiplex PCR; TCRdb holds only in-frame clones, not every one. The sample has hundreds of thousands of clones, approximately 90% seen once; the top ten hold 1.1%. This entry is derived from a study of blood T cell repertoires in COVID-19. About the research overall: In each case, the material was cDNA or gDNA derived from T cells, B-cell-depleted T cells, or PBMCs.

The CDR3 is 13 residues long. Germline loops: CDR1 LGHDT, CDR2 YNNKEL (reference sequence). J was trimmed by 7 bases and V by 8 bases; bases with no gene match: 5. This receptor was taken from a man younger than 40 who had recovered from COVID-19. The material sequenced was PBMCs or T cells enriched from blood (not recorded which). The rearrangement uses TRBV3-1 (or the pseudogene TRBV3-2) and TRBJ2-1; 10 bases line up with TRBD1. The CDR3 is CASRQGAGNEQFF. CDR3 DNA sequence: TGTGCCAGCCGACAGGGGGCGGGGAATGAGCAGTTCTTC.